A selection of T cell receptor beta chains follows, all from one sample in a study of T-cell memory formation after mild COVID-19. One entry per CDR3 protein, called by TCRdb with MiXCR from the 5' RACE reads. The sample shows under 450,000 distinct CDR3 sequences, about a quarter of them seen only once. Material: PBMCs or a T cell subset sorted from them (not recorded which). These receptors were collected from an adult woman who had mild COVID-19 (a few samples of this study predate the infection). Cell type and time point are not known. The CDR3 runs from the conserved cysteine through the conserved F or W. Fields, in order: V gene, clone size, J gene, CDR3 protein. Clone size is stated in some rows and not others, as once, few, many or a class when expanded.

V: TRBV5-1
size: .
J: TRBJ1-2
CDR3: CASSQDRDYGYTF

V: TRBV7-9
size: many
J: TRBJ1-5
CDR3: CASSDQDQPQHF

V: TRBV20-1
size: .
J: TRBJ2-7
CDR3: CSARTPGQGLYEQYF

V: TRBV5-1
size: few
J: TRBJ2-5
CDR3: CASSPTLQETQYF

V: TRBV5-1
size: few
J: TRBJ2-1
CDR3: CASSPSGAYNEQFF

V: TRBV27
size: few
J: TRBJ1-1
CDR3: CASSLTGLEAFF

V: TRBV6-5
size: .
J: TRBJ1-1
CDR3: CASSYDRGLAEAFF

V: TRBV20-1
size: .
J: TRBJ1-2
CDR3: CSASLGQGAFGYTF

V: TRBV6-5
size: many
J: TRBJ2-7
CDR3: CATRRGEENSYEQYF

V: TRBV20-1
size: few
J: TRBJ1-1
CDR3: CSASYARQGGTEAFF

V: TRBV5-6
size: once
J: TRBJ2-4
CDR3: CASSLNLDIQYF

V: TRBV12-3/TRBV12-4
size: .
J: TRBJ1-6
CDR3: CASSKQGNGSPLHF

V: TRBV20-1
size: few
J: TRBJ1-2
CDR3: CSARQGEYLLGYTF

V: TRBV11-2
size: few
J: TRBJ2-2
CDR3: CASSPRTGTTGELFF

V: TRBV7-6
size: few
J: TRBJ2-5
CDR3: CASSLGGLGNRKTQYF

V: TRBV19
size: few
J: TRBJ2-7
CDR3: CASSIGTSPEEQYF

V: TRBV5-5
size: few
J: TRBJ2-3
CDR3: CASSYAGFSTDTQYF

V: TRBV20-1
size: .
J: TRBJ2-6
CDR3: CSARDSLSGANVLTF

V: TRBV4-2
size: .
J: TRBJ2-7
CDR3: CASSQEAGPHYEQYF

V: TRBV10-2
size: .
J: TRBJ2-3
CDR3: CATLPGTGGSTDTQYF

V: TRBV11-2
size: .
J: TRBJ1-2
CDR3: CASSFPTGGVYGYTF

V: TRBV25-1
size: few
J: TRBJ2-4
CDR3: CASSDPHLAKNIQYF

V: TRBV7-9
size: .
J: TRBJ2-5
CDR3: CASSLAKQWQETQYF

V: TRBV5-1
size: few
J: TRBJ2-5
CDR3: CASSFSGTSGPQETQYF

V: TRBV6-5
size: few
J: TRBJ2-7
CDR3: CASSYSSLGDRAYEQYF

V: TRBV2
size: few
J: TRBJ2-7
CDR3: CATQAGERYEQYF

V: TRBV20-1
size: .
J: TRBJ2-7
CDR3: CSALDRGRGSEQYF

V: TRBV5-1
size: few
J: TRBJ2-1
CDR3: CASSLASMEYNEQFF

V: TRBV4-2
size: .
J: TRBJ2-6
CDR3: CASSQDRVSRSGANVLTF

V: TRBV5-6
size: .
J: TRBJ1-5
CDR3: CASSLRVRGPNQPQHF

V: TRBV12-3/TRBV12-4
size: many
J: TRBJ2-7
CDR3: CASSPDGWVANYEQYF

V: TRBV15
size: few
J: TRBJ1-2
CDR3: CATKQTGDPDYGYTF

V: TRBV19
size: .
J: TRBJ2-2
CDR3: CASSTVPGELFF

V: TRBV6-5
size: many
J: TRBJ2-7
CDR3: CASRGPYEQYF

V: TRBV20-1
size: many
J: TRBJ1-1
CDR3: CSVRVNTEAFF

V: TRBV29-1
size: many
J: TRBJ2-7
CDR3: CSVEAETPYEQYF

V: TRBV5-5
size: .
J: TRBJ2-7
CDR3: CASSWGGGSSYEQYF

V: TRBV6-2/TRBV6-3
size: .
J: TRBJ2-6
CDR3: CASSYSGAGANVLTF

V: TRBV7-9
size: few
J: TRBJ2-7
CDR3: CASSLVSAGRYEQYF

V: TRBV6-2/TRBV6-3
size: .
J: TRBJ2-5
CDR3: CASSYSGQQQETQYF

V: TRBV7-9
size: few
J: TRBJ2-7
CDR3: CASSLAHRDLEQYF

V: TRBV18
size: once
J: TRBJ1-2
CDR3: CASSPEAGSRGYTF

V: TRBV7-9
size: .
J: TRBJ2-3
CDR3: CATPDRALTDTQYF

V: TRBV24-1
size: few
J: TRBJ2-6
CDR3: CATSDLADSGANVLTF

V: TRBV7-8
size: few
J: TRBJ2-2
CDR3: CASSLNTPWGTGELFF

V: TRBV24-1
size: once
J: TRBJ1-2
CDR3: CATSLQGSGYTF

V: TRBV20-1
size: .
J: TRBJ2-7
CDR3: CSASPGWTSYEQYF

V: TRBV15
size: .
J: TRBJ1-2
CDR3: CATSRERGDNYGYTF

V: TRBV10-3
size: .
J: TRBJ1-6
CDR3: CAIGQGFRRTDSPLHF

V: TRBV10-2
size: few
J: TRBJ2-1
CDR3: CASMGRVSYNEQFF

V: TRBV7-6
size: .
J: TRBJ2-1
CDR3: CASSRSGDPYNEQFF

V: TRBV4-3
size: few
J: TRBJ1-1
CDR3: CASSLRWTGGVLNTEAFF

V: TRBV6-5
size: few
J: TRBJ2-1
CDR3: CASSYSSGRYNEQFF

V: TRBV14
size: few
J: TRBJ2-3
CDR3: CASSQGLTSGSADTQYF

V: TRBV6-2/TRBV6-3
size: few
J: TRBJ1-5
CDR3: CASMRWTGGNQPQHF

V: TRBV6-5
size: .
J: TRBJ2-7
CDR3: CASKGTGTYEQYF

V: TRBV4-2
size: few
J: TRBJ2-3
CDR3: CASSPRLAVDTQYF

V: TRBV9
size: few
J: TRBJ2-7
CDR3: CASSVAPGGAYEQYF

V: TRBV7-2
size: few
J: TRBJ1-2
CDR3: CASSLGLDYGYTF